Sequencing of this T cell receptor (beta chain) was carried out in a study of CD8+ T cells in alopecia areata. In the study overall: In an open-label trial, patients got 5 to 10 mg tofacitinib twice daily.

With regard to this clone: Its antigen is not identified. The same CDR3 also results from other DNA sequences found in this sample.

Findings and caveats of the study: Normal skin contains resident alphabeta T cells, and these are also sequenced in scalp samples.

RNA, once extracted, was reverse transcribed into cDNA for use as the sequencing template. Generated by immunoSEQ multiplex PCR, the TCRdb table keeps only in-frame clones and is missing some. This table has around 200,000 clones, around three fifths appearing once. Noted treatment: oral pan-JAK inhibitor, 5-10 mg twice daily. With 1 base removed from V and 4 bases from J, the gap between germline ends came to 5 bases. Germline CDR1 reads GTSNPN; CDR2 reads SVGIG (reference sequence). The CDR3 totals 11 residues. The receptor was derived from a human donor with alopecia areata. The rearrangement links TRBV30 to TRBJ2-7; D remains ambiguous. This material consisted of CD4+ T cells sorted from blood, taken at week 4, from a patient treated with tofacitinib. The DNA of the CDR3 is TGTGCCTGGAGTGGAGGTTACGAGCAGTACTTC. The encoded protein is CAWSGGYEQYF.